This T cell receptor (beta chain) was captured in a study of blood T cell repertoires in COVID-19. Study-level information: COVID-19 samples, acute and convalescent, were from the United States, Italy and Spain. From T cells, B-cell-depleted T cells, or PBMCs came the material, which was cDNA or gDNA.

How the authors handled the data: Reference gene primers were amplified, and this amplification served to estimate nucleated cell counts. This table comes from immunoSEQ multiplex PCR, and its TCRdb copy is limited to in-frame clones, with some not included. V and J calls and clone size are given by that table; D and trimming were obtained from the DNA. The table lists 240,000 or so clones, around 87% of them singletons. The CDR3 loop spans 14 amino acids. The germline V and J ends were trimmed by 3 bases and 2 bases, with 8 bases remaining between them. Germline V gene lookup returns CDR1 MNHEY and CDR2 SVGEGT.

This clonotype was obtained from a woman in her sixties or seventies with active or convalescent COVID-19. Specimen: peripheral blood. This sequence joins TRBV6-2 or TRBV6-3 and TRBJ1-5; unclear D gene. The CDR3 DNA reads TGTGCCAGCAGTTATCTGGGAGGCAATCAGCCCCAGCATTTT. Protein product: CASSYLGGNQPQHF.